This T cell receptor (beta chain) was identified in a study of molecular identifiers for immune sequencing clone quantification. Study summary: For replicates, RNA isolated from around 20,000 or 100,000 naive CD8 cells was divided into five portions, of which four were sequenced.

Study-level points and caveats: Clones with over 20 RNA copies captured over 97% of effector molecules but under 1% of naive ones.

This CDR3 region has 16 residues. CDR1 and CDR2 (germline): MNHEY, SMNVEV (reference sequence). J gave up 1 base and V 4 bases, and 9 bases lay outside the gene matches. This clonotype has at least ten counts. Its antigen is currently unknown. TCR libraries were built in bulk with a published protocol and specific TCR primers. TCRdb fed the PCR reads into MiXCR, producing one record per CDR3 protein. The sample records 550,000 to 750,000 distinct CDR3 sequences, 20% being singletons. This TCR derives from a human donor in good health. Some libraries in this study had Jurkat cell RNA spiked in. What was sequenced was naive CD8+ T cells from blood, with Jurkat cell RNA spiked in. Noted subset: FACS-sorted CD8+CD4-CCR7+CD45RA+ naive T cells. The chain is built from TRBV27 and TRBJ2-5; TRBD1 matches 7 bases. The CDR3 here is CASSSLTRTGQETQYF. The CDR3 DNA follows: TGTGCCAGCAGTTCACTAACCCGGACAGGCCAAGAGACCCAGTACTTC.